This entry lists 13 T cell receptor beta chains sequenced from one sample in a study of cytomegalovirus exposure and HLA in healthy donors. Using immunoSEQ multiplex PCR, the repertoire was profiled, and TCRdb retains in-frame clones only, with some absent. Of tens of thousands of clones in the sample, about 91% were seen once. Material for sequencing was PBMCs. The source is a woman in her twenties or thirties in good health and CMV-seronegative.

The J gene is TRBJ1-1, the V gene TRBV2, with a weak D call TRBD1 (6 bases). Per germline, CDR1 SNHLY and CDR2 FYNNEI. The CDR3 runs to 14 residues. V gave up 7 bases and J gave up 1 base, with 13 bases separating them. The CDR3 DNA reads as TGTGCCAGCATTATGGGGGCGGGGAACACTGAAGCTTTCTTT. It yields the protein CASIMGAGNTEAFF.

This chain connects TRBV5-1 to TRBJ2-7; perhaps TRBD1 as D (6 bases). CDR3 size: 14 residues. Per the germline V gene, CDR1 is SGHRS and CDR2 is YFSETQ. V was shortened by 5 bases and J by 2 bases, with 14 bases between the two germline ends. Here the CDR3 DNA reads TGCGCCAGCAGGCCTGTTGGGGGCGCCTACGAGCAGTACTTC. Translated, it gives CASRPVGGAYEQYF.

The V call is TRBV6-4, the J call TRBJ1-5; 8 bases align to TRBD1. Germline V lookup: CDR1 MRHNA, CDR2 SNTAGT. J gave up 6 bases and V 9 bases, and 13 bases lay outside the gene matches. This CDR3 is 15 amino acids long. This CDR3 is CARANGTGPSQPQHF. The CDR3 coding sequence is TGTGCCAGAGCAAACGGGACAGGCCCCAGTCAGCCCCAGCATTTT.

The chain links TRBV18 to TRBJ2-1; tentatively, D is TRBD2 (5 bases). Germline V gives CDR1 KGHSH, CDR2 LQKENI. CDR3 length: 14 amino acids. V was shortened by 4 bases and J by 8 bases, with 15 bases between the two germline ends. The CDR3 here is CASSRRDPTDEQFF. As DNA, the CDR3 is TGTGCCAGCTCACGTCGGGATCCGACGGATGAGCAGTTCTTC.

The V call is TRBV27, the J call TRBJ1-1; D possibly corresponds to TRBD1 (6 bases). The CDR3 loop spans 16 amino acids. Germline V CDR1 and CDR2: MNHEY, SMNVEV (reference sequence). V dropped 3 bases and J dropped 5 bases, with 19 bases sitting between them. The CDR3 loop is CASSFSGDRIGTEAFF. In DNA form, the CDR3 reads TGTGCCAGCAGTTTCTCCGGCGACAGGATCGGGACTGAAGCTTTCTTT.

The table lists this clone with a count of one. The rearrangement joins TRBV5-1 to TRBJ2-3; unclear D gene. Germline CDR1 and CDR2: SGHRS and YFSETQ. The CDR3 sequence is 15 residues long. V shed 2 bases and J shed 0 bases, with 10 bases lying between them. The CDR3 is CASSFYGSSTDTQYF. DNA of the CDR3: TGCGCCAGCAGCTTTTACGGGTCTAGCACAGATACGCAGTATTTT.

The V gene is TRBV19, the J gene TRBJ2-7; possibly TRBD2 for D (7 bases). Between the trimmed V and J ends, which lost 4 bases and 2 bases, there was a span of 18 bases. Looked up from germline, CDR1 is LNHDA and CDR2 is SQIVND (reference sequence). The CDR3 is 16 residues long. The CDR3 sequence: CASSTPRGQFTYEQYF. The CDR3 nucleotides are TGTGCCAGTAGTACCCCGCGGGGGCAATTTACCTACGAGCAGTACTTC. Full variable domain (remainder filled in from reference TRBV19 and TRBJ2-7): DGGITQSPKYLFRKEGQNVTLSCEQNLNHDAMYWYRQDPGQGLRLIYYSQIVNDFQKGDIAEGYSVSREKKESFPLTVTSAQKNPTAFYLCASSTPRGQFTYEQYFGPGTRLTVT.

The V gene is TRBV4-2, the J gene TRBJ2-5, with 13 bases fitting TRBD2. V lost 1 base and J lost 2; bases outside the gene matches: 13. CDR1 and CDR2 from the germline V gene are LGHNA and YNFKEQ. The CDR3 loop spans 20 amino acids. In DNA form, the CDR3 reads TGTGCCAGCAGCCAAGTCAGAGGACTAGCGGGAGAGGGGGGACAAGAGACCCAGTACTTC. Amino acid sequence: CASSQVRGLAGEGGQETQYF.

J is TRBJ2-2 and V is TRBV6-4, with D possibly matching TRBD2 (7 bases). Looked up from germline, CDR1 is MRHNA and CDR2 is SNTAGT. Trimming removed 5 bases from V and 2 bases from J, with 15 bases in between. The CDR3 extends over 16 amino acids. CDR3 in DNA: TGTGCCAGCAGTAATTTCGGCGGGGGCAACACCGGGGAGCTGTTTTTT. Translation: CASSNFGGGNTGELFF.

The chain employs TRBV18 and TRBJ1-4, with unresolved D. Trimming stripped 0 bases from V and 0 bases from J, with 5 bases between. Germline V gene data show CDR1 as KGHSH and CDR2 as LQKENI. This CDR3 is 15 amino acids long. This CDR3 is CASSPPESTNEKLFF. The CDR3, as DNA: TGTGCCAGCTCACCACCCGAGTCAACTAATGAAAAACTGTTTTTT. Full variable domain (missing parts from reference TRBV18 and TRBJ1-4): NAGVMQNPRHLVRRRGQEARLRCSPMKGHSHVYWYRQLPEEGLKFMVYLQKENIIDESGMPKERFSAEFPKEGPSILRIQQVVRGDSAAYFCASSPPESTNEKLFFGSGTQLSVL.

The CDR3 DNA reads TGTGCCAGCAGCTTAGGGGGGGGACTAGCGGGCACAGATACGCAGTATTTT. Residues: CASSLGGGLAGTDTQYF. This chain joins TRBV11-3 and TRBJ2-3; 11 bases are a match to TRBD2. V gave up 1 base and J gave up 1 base; unmatched junction bases: 4. The CDR3 is made up of 17 amino acids. Germline CDR1 is SGHNT and CDR2 is YENEEA.

CDR3 coding DNA: TGCGCCAGCAGCTTGGTTTCCGGGACTAGAATCTACGAGCAGTACTTC. Its translation: CASSLVSGTRIYEQYF. The chain uses TRBV5-1 and TRBJ2-7; TRBD2 matches at 8 bases. Germline CDR1 reads SGHRS; CDR2 reads YFSETQ. Losses at the gene ends were 0 bases for V and 3 bases for J; bases not matched to a gene: 8. This CDR3 is built from 16 residues. Full variable domain (outside the CDR3, taken from reference TRBV5-1 and TRBJ2-7): KAGVTQTPRYLIKTRGQQVTLSCSPISGHRSVSWYQQTPGQGLQFLFEYFSETQRNKGNFPGRFSGRQFSNSRSEMNVSTLELGDSALYLCASSLVSGTRIYEQYFGPGTRLTVT.

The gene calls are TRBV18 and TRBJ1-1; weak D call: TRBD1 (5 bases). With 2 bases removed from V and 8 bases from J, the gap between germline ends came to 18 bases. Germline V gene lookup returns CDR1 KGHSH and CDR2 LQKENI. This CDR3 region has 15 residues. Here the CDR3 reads CASSPSAGQPLEAFF. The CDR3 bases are TGTGCCAGCTCACCATCGGCAGGGCAGCCTTTGGAAGCTTTCTTT.